The clone carrying this T cell receptor beta chain was recorded at least ten times. The data originate from a study of molecular identifiers for immune sequencing clone quantification. The use of previously described methods and listed TCR primers produced the bulk TCR libraries. TCRdb reprocessed the PCR reads with MiXCR, giving one entry per CDR3 protein. The sample lists 70,000 to 95,000 distinct CDR3 sequences; roughly 19% were seen once. CDR3 length: 16 amino acids. CDR1 and CDR2 (germline): DFQATT, SNEGSKA (reference sequence). V lost 6 bases to trimming and J lost 7 bases; unmatched junction nucleotides: 17.

Sequences were obtained from naive CD8+ T cells from blood, with Jurkat cell RNA spiked in. Subset noted: FACS-sorted CD8+CD4-CCR7+CD45RA+ naive T cells. V gene TRBV20-1 combines with J gene TRBJ2-1, with TRBD2 identical over 8 bases. The receptor's source is a human donor in good health. Some libraries in this study had Jurkat cell RNA spiked in. The chain's CDR3 is CSATLFTGGARNEQFF. Written as DNA, the CDR3 is TGCAGTGCCACCCTTTTTACGGGAGGGGCGAGGAATGAGCAGTTCTTC.